This T cell receptor (beta chain) was found in a study of blood T cell repertoires in COVID-19. Study overall: The origin of the acute and convalescent COVID-19 samples was the United States, Italy and Spain. In each case, the material was cDNA or gDNA derived from T cells, B-cell-depleted T cells, or PBMCs.

V was cut by 3 bases and J by 5 bases, with 10 bases left in between. Germline V gives CDR1 ENHRY, CDR2 SYGVKD. CDR3 length equals 13 residues. In the original processing: Estimated nucleated cell counts came from reference gene primer amplification. The protocol was immunoSEQ multiplex PCR, while the TCRdb copy is restricted to in-frame clones and leaves out a portion. The DNA was the basis for D and trimming; V, J and clone size are from that table. Among about 290,000 clones listed, around four fifths were seen once. Material: peripheral blood. The rearrangement links TRBV10-3 to TRBJ1-2; a weak D match, TRBD1 (6 bases). The TCR originated in a woman in her forties or fifties with active or convalescent COVID-19. CDR3 bases: TGTGCCATCAGTGAAGGGGGACTATATGGCTACACCTTC. It translates to CAISEGGLYGYTF.